This T cell receptor (beta chain) was observed in a study of PD-L1 blockade in urothelial cancer. Points from the study as a whole: One FFPE tumor sample per patient was analyzed, and none was taken right before treatment.

Quantitation of FFPE tumor DNA was performed with amplified housekeeping genes. TCRdb's copy holds only in-frame clones and misses some; the assay was immunoSEQ multiplex PCR. The sample lists more than 350 clones, around two fifths occurring once. By its share, this clone is large. Antigen specificity is unknown. Trimming left V 2 bases short and J 3 bases short, with 11 bases between. CDR3 length: 14 amino acids. The germline V gene has CDR1 MNHGY and CDR2 SAAAGT. The chain has TRBV6-8 and TRBJ2-7, with D perhaps TRBD1 (6 bases). This TCR was recovered from a man between 60 and 75 years old with urothelial cancer. The sample consisted of tumor tissue, taken before atezolizumab (anti-PD-L1) treatment. CDR3 residues: CASSYGGQYYEQYF. CDR3 DNA sequence: TGTGCCAGCAGTTACGGCGGACAGTACTACGAGCAGTACTTC.